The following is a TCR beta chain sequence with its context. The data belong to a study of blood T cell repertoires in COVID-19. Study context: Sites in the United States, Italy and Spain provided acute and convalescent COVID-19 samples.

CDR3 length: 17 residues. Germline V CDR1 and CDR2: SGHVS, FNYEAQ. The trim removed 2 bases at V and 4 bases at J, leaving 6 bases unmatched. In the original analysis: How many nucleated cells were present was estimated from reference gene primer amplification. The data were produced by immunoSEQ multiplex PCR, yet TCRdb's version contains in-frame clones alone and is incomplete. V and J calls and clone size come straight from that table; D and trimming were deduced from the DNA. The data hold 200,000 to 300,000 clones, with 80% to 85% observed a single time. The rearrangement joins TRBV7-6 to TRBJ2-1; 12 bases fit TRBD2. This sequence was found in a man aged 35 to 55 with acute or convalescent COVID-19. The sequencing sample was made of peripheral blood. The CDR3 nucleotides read TGTGCCAGCAGCTTAAGACGGACTAGCGGGGCTTACAATGAGCAGTTCTTC. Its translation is CASSLRRTSGAYNEQFF.